Following are 13 T cell receptor beta chains from one sample sequenced in a study of follicular helper T cells after annual influenza vaccination. The table came from immunoSEQ multiplex PCR; TCRdb's copy has only in-frame clones and leaves some out. This sample has over 11,000 clones, with 84% found just once. Time point of the sample: 2014-2015 season, pre-vaccination. Sequencing was performed on CXCR5- memory CD4+ T cells sorted from blood, taken on the day of influenza vaccination. The source of these receptors is an adult who received the influenza vaccine.

The V and J genes are TRBV7-2 and TRBJ2-7; 7 bases map to TRBD1. V was pared by 5 bases and J by 4 bases, with 2 bases of the junction left unmatched. This CDR3 is 12 amino acids long. CDR1 is SGHTA, CDR2 FQGNSA, per germline. The CDR3 loop reads CASSRQGYEQYF. The CDR3 DNA reads as TGTGCCAGCAGCCGACAGGGTTACGAGCAGTACTTC. Using reference TRBV7-2 and TRBJ2-7 for the parts outside the CDR3, the full variable domain is GAGVSQSPSNKVTEKGKDVELRCDPISGHTALYWYRQSLGQGLEFLIYFQGNSAPDKSGLPSDRFSAERTGGSVSTLTIQRTQQEDSAVYLCASSRQGYEQYFGPGTRLTVT.

The chain carries TRBV11-2 and TRBJ2-1; 8 nucleotides line up with TRBD2. CDR1 is SGHAT, CDR2 FQNNGV, per germline. CDR3 length: 17 residues. J was trimmed by 7 bases and V by 0 bases; bases with no gene match: 11. The CDR3 protein is CASSLDLSGGAGNEQFF. The CDR3 DNA sequence: TGTGCCAGCAGCTTAGATCTCTCGGGGGGGGCCGGGAATGAGCAGTTCTTC.

The CDR3 here is CASSRGQPGNTIYF. Here the CDR3 DNA reads TGTGCCAGCAGCCGTGGACAGCCTGGAAACACCATATATTTT. V and J are TRBV5-4 and TRBJ1-3, with a possible D match to TRBD1 (6 bases). The length of the CDR3 is 14 residues. From germline, CDR1 is SGHNT and CDR2 YYREEE (reference sequence). With 4 bases removed from V and 2 bases from J, the gap between germline ends came to 10 bases.

The chain couples TRBV6-4 to TRBJ1-5, with D hard to call. V lost 0 bases and J 11 bases, leaving 11 bases between the germline ends. The germline gives CDR1 MRHNA, CDR2 SNTAGT. This CDR3 comprises 13 residues. For the CDR3, the DNA is TGTGCCAGCAGTGACTCACTTTGGTCAGCCCAGCATTTT. Its translation is CASSDSLWSAQHF.

V and J are TRBV6-1 and TRBJ1-2, with D uncertain. This CDR3 is built from 14 residues. V lost 2 bases and J 4 bases, leaving 11 bases between the germline ends. Germline V gene sequence: CDR1 MNHNS, CDR2 SASEGT. The CDR3 is CASSELAGLYGYTF. The CDR3 nucleotides are TGTGCCAGCAGTGAACTAGCAGGCCTCTATGGCTACACCTTC.

J is TRBJ2-7 and V is TRBV7-9; possibly TRBD1 or TRBD2 for D (6 bases each). Germline assignment: CDR1 SEHNR and CDR2 FQNEAQ (reference sequence). V gave up 6 bases and J gave up 2 bases, with 14 bases separating them. The CDR3 consists of 14 residues. Written as DNA, the CDR3 is TGTGCCAGCAGACCGGGGGCCGACGCCTACGAGCAGTACTTC. Encoded protein: CASRPGADAYEQYF. Full variable domain (rest looked up from reference TRBV7-9 and TRBJ2-7): DTGVSQNPRHKITKRGQNVTFRCDPISEHNRLYWYRQTLGQGPEFLTYFQNEAQLEKSRLLSDRFSAERPKGSFSTLEIQRTEQGDSAMYLCASRPGADAYEQYFGPGTRLTVT.

This chain connects TRBV19 to TRBJ1-2, with D maybe TRBD1 (6 bases). V lost 7 bases to trimming and J lost 3 bases, with 12 bases between them. This CDR3 contains 13 residues. Germline V gene lookup returns CDR1 LNHDA and CDR2 SQIVND (reference sequence). As DNA, the CDR3 is TGTGCCAGTAACGACAGGACTGACTATGGCTACACCTTC. Its protein is CASNDRTDYGYTF.

The J gene is TRBJ2-7, the V gene TRBV11-1, with TRBD2 matching over 10 bases. Trimming took 3 bases from V and 1 from J; bases not matched to a gene: 0. The V gene's germline CDR1 is SGHAT and CDR2 FQDESV (reference sequence). This CDR3 has 14 amino acids. CDR3 sequence: CASSLTSGSYEQYF. CDR3 sequence (DNA): TGTGCCAGCAGCTTGACTAGCGGGTCCTACGAGCAGTACTTC. Looking up the rest from reference TRBV11-1 and TRBJ2-7 gives the full variable domain: EAEVAQSPRYKITEKSQAVAFWCDPISGHATLYWYRQILGQGPELLVQFQDESVVDDSQLPKDRFSAERLKGVDSTLKIQPAELGDSAMYLCASSLTSGSYEQYFGPGTRLTVT.

J is TRBJ2-7 and V is TRBV28; no firm D call. The CDR3 contains 13 residues. Germline lookup yields CDR1 MDHEN and CDR2 SYDVKM. Trimming removed 4 bases at V and 3 bases at J, with 10 bases between. The CDR3, as DNA: TGTGCCAGCAGTTGGAGTAAGATCTACGAGCAGTACTTC. It yields the protein CASSWSKIYEQYF. The complete variable domain, with remaining parts taken from reference TRBV28 and TRBJ2-7, reads DVKVTQSSRYLVKRTGEKVFLECVQDMDHENMFWYRQDPGLGLRLIYFSYDVKMKEKGDIPEGYSVSREKKERFSLILESASTNQTSMYLCASSWSKIYEQYFGPGTRLTVT.

The J gene is TRBJ1-2, the V gene TRBV7-2; maybe TRBD1 (5 bases). Germline CDR1 SGHTA, CDR2 FQGNSA. V lost 5 bases and J lost 8, with 15 bases in between. This CDR3 comprises 13 residues. DNA of the CDR3: TGTGCCAGCAGCCCACTGGGGGGATGGGGCTACACCTTC. Translating it yields CASSPLGGWGYTF.

J is TRBJ1-5 and V is TRBV2; D gene ambiguous. Germline V gene lookup returns CDR1 SNHLY and CDR2 FYNNEI. The CDR3 extends over 14 amino acids. With 9 bases removed from V and 6 bases from J, the gap between germline ends came to 18 bases. DNA of the CDR3: TGTGCCAGTACCAAGCTAACCGGGCCTCAGCCCCAGCATTTT. Protein sequence: CASTKLTGPQPQHF.

The chain employs TRBV10-3 and TRBJ2-7, with 9 bases matching TRBD1. Germline V gene lookup returns CDR1 ENHRY and CDR2 SYGVKD. J gave up 3 bases and V 5 bases, and 11 bases lay outside the gene matches. The CDR3 spans 16 residues. CDR3 DNA sequence: TGTGCCATCAGTCGCCGACAGGGGGACCACCTCTACGAGCAGTACTTC. It encodes CAISRRQGDHLYEQYF.

V gene TRBV6-6 combines with J gene TRBJ1-4; D unclear. This CDR3 comprises 14 residues. Germline loops: CDR1 MNHNY, CDR2 SVGAGI (reference sequence). Deletions cut 4 bases from V and 0 bases from J, with 6 bases between. This CDR3 reads CASSSPATNEKLFF. DNA for the CDR3: TGTGCCAGCAGTTCCCCTGCAACTAATGAAAAACTGTTTTTT.